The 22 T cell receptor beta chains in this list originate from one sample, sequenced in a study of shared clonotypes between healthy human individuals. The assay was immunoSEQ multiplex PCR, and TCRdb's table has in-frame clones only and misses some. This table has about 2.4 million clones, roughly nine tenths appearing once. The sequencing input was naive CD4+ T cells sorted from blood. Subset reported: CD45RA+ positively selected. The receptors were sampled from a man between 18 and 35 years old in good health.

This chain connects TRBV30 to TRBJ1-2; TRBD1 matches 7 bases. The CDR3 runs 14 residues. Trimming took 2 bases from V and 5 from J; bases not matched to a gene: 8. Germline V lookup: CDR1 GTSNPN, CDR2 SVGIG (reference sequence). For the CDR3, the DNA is TGTGCCTGGAGTTCACAGACAGGGATGTATGGCTACACCTTC. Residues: CAWSSQTGMYGYTF. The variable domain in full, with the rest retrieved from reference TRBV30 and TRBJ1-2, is SQTIHQWPATLVQPVGSPLSLECTVEGTSNPNLYWYRQAAGRGLQLLFYSVGIGQISSEVPQNLSASRPQDRQFILSSKKLLLSDSGFYLCAWSSQTGMYGYTFGSGTRLTVV.

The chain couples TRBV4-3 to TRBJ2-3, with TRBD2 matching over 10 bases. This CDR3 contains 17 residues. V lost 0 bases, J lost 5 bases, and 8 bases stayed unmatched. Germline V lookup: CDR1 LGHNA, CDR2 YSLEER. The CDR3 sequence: CASSQDWLAGGLDTQYF. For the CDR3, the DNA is TGCGCCAGCAGCCAAGACTGGTTAGCGGGAGGCCTAGATACGCAGTATTTT.

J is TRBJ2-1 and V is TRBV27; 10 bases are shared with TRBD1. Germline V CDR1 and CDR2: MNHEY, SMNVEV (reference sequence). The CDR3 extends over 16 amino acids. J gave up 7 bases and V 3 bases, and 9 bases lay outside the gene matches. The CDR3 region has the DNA TGTGCCAGCAGTTTCCAGGACAGGGGGAGGCAAAATGAGCAGTTCTTC. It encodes CASSFQDRGRQNEQFF.

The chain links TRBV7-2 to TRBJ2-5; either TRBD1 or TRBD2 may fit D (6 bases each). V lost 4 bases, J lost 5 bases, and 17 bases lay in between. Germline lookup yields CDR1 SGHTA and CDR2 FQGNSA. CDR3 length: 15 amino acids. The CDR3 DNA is TGTGCCAGCAGCTCGGGACTGTGGGGGGCCGAGACCCAGTACTTC. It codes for CASSSGLWGAETQYF.

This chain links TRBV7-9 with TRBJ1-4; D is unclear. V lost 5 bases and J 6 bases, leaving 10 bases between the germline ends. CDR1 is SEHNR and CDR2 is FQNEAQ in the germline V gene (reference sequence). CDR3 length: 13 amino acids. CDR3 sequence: CASSPGVDEKLFF. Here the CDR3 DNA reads TGTGCCAGCAGCCCCGGGGTGGATGAAAAACTGTTTTTT.

The CDR3 loop is CASSQPGLAGIVTGELFF. The CDR3 DNA reads TGTGCCAGCAGCCAACCGGGACTAGCGGGGATTGTCACCGGGGAGCTGTTTTTT. V is TRBV11-2 and J is TRBJ2-2; the match to TRBD2 covers 13 bases. The CDR3 runs to 18 residues. Germline CDR1 SGHAT, CDR2 FQNNGV. Losses at the gene ends were 5 bases for V and 4 bases for J; bases not matched to a gene: 10.

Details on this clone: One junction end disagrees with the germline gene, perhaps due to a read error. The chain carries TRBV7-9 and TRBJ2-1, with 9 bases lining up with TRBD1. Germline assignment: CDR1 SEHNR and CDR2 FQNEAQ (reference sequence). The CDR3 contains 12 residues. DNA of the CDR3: TGTGCCAGCAGCACACAGGGACAGGGTAGGATCTTC. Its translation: CASSTQGQGRIF.

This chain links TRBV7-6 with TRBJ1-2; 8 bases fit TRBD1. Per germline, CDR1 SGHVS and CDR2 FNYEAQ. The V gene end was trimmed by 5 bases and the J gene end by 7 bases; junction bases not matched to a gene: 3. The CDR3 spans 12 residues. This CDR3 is CASSPDRVGYTF. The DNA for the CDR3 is TGTGCCAGCAGCCCGGACAGGGTTGGCTACACCTTC.

In DNA, the CDR3 is TGTGCCAGCAGCTTCCCAGCGTCCACTGGAAACACCATATATTTT. Encoded protein: CASSFPASTGNTIYF. The rearrangement uses TRBV5-6 and TRBJ1-3; D remains unclear. The CDR3 contains 15 residues. Deletions cut 2 bases from V and 2 bases from J, with 11 bases between. Germline V CDR1 and CDR2: SGHDT, YYEEEE.

The chain's CDR3 is CASSVGQIISPLHF. The CDR3 DNA reads TGTGCCAGCAGCGTGGGACAGATAATTTCACCCCTCCACTTT. The chain links TRBV11-3 to TRBJ1-6; TRBD1 matches 7 bases. The CDR3 consists of 14 residues. Germline CDR1 is SGHNT and CDR2 is YENEEA. J lost 9 bases, V lost 5 bases, and 7 bases had no gene match.

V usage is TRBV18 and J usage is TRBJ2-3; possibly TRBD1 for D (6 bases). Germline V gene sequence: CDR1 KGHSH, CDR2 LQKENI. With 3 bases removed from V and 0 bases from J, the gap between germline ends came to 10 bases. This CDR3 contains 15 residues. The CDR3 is CASSPDRPSTDTQYF. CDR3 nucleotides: TGTGCCAGCTCACCGGACAGACCTAGCACAGATACGCAGTATTTT.

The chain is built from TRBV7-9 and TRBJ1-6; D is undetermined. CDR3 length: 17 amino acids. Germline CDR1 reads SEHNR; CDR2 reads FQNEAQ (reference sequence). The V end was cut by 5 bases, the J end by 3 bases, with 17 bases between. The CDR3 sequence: CASSKWEGGIYNSPLHF. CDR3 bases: TGTGCCAGCAGCAAGTGGGAGGGAGGGATCTATAATTCACCCCTCCACTTT.

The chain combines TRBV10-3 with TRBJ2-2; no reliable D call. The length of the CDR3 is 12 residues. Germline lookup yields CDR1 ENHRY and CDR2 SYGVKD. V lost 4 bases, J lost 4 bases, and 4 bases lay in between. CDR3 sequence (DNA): TGTGCCATCAGTGTCTTCACCGGGGAGCTGTTTTTT. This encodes CAISVFTGELFF.

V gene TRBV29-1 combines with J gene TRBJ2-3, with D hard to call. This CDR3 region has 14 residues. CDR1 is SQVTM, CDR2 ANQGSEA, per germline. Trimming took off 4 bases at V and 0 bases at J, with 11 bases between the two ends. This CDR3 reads CSVGRQTSTDTQYF. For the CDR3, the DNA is TGCAGCGTTGGGCGGCAGACTAGCACAGATACGCAGTATTTT.

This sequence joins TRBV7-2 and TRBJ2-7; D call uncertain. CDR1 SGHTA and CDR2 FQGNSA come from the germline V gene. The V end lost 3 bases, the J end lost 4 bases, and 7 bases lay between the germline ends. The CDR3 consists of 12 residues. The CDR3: CASSLAEYEQYF. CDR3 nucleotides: TGTGCCAGCAGCTTGGCCGAATACGAGCAGTACTTC.

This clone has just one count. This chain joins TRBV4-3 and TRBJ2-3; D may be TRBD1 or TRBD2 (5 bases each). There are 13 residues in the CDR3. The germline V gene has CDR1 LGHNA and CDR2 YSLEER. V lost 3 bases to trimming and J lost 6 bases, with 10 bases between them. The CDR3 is CASSHTEGDTQYF. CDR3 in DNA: TGCGCCAGCAGCCACACTGAGGGGGATACGCAGTATTTT.

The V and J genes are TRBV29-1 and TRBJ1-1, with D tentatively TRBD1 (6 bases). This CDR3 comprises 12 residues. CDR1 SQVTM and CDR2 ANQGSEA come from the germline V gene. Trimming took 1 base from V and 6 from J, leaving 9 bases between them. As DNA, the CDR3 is TGCAGCGTTGAAGCTGGGGGCGCTGAAGCTTTCTTT. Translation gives CSVEAGGAEAFF.

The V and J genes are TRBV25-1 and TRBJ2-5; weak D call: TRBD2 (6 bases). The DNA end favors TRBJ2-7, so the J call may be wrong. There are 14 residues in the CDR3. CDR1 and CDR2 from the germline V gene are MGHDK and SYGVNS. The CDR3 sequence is CASSRDGGSYEQYF. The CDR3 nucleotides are TGTGCCAGCAGTCGCGACGGGGGCTCCTACGAGCAGTACTTC.

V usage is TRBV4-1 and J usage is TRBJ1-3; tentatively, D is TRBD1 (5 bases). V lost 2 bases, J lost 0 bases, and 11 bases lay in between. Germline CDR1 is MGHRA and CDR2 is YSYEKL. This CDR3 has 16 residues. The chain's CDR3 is CASSQNSGASGNTIYF. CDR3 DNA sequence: TGCGCCAGCAGCCAAAATTCCGGGGCCTCTGGAAACACCATATATTTT.

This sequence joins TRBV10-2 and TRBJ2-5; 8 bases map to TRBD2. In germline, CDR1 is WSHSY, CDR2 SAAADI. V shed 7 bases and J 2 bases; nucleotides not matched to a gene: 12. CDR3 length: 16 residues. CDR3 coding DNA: TGCGCCAGCACTCCGGTGGGCGCGGGGGGACAAGAGACCCAGTACTTC. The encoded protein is CASTPVGAGGQETQYF.

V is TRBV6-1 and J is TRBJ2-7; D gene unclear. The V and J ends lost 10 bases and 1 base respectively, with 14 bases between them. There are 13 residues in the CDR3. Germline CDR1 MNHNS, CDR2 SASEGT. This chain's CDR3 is CATLDIKSYEQYF. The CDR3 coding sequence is TGTGCCACCCTAGACATAAAATCCTACGAGCAGTACTTC.

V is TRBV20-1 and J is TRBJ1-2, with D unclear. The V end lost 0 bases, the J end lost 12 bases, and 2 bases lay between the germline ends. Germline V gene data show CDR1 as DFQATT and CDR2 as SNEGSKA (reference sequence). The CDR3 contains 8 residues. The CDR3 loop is CSARDNTF. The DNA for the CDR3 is TGCAGTGCTAGAGATAACACCTTC.